One and the same sample provided the 19 T cell receptor beta chains below, sequenced in a study of T cell responses to AZD1222 COVID-19 vaccine. Measured with immunoSEQ multiplex PCR; TCRdb has only the in-frame clones, and not every one. The sample records around 110,000 clones, over 80% being singletons. The specimen comprised peripheral blood, sampled 28 days after the second AZD1222 dose. Receptors were obtained from an adult who received the AZD1222 COVID-19 vaccine.

This clone came up a few times. The chain joins TRBV4-1 to TRBJ1-2, with D unclear. The germline V gene has CDR1 MGHRA and CDR2 YSYEKL. The V gene lost 0 bases and the J gene lost 3 bases, with 2 bases spanning the gap. CDR3 length: 12 amino acids. DNA for the CDR3: TGCGCCAGCAGCCAAGAGGACTATGGCTACACCTTC. Translation gives CASSQEDYGYTF.

The V call is TRBV6-5, the J call TRBJ2-4, with TRBD1 as a possible D gene (6 bases). V gave up 3 bases and J gave up 3 bases, with 12 bases separating them. The CDR3 is 15 amino acids. CDR1 is MNHEY and CDR2 is SVGAGI in the germline V gene. In nucleotides, the CDR3 is TGTGCCAGCAGTTATCCAGGGGATGGCAAAAACATTCAGTACTTC. This gives the protein CASSYPGDGKNIQYF.

This chain connects TRBV5-1 to TRBJ1-1; unclear D gene. Trimming cost V 0 bases and J 1 base, with 25 bases left between them. This CDR3 region has 20 residues. CDR1 SGHRS and CDR2 YFSETQ come from the germline V gene. This CDR3 reads CASSLDLGIFASESNTEAFF. The CDR3 bases are TGCGCCAGCAGCTTGGATCTGGGAATCTTTGCCTCTGAATCGAACACTGAAGCTTTCTTT.

The rearrangement links TRBV6-2 or TRBV6-3 to TRBJ1-2; D is uncertain. The V gene lost 0 bases and the J gene lost 3 bases, with 5 bases spanning the gap. The CDR3 length is 13 residues. The V gene's germline CDR1 is MNHEY and CDR2 SVGEGT. The CDR3 DNA sequence: TGTGCCAGCAGTTACTCACCCCACTATGGCTACACCTTC. Its protein product is CASSYSPHYGYTF.

This clone was observed a single time. The CDR3 DNA follows: TGTGCCAGCATTAGGGGGGCATCCTCCCTCTCTGGGGCCAACGTCCTGACTTTC. Translated: CASIRGASSLSGANVLTF. The V and J genes are TRBV9 and TRBJ2-6, with D tentatively TRBD1 or TRBD2 (6 bases each). Germline assignment: CDR1 SGDLS and CDR2 YYNGEE. The CDR3 is 18 residues long. V lost 6 bases and J lost 0, with 19 bases in between.

This clone was counted a single time. V gene TRBV18 combines with J gene TRBJ2-7; the D gene could be TRBD1 or TRBD2 (5 bases each). The germline gives CDR1 KGHSH, CDR2 LQKENI. V shed 8 bases and J shed 1 base, with 12 bases lying between them. This CDR3 spans 13 amino acids. The CDR3 region has the DNA TGTGCCAGCGGGGGTAACCTTTCCTACGAGCAGTACTTC. The encoded protein is CASGGNLSYEQYF.

V usage is TRBV11-3 and J usage is TRBJ1-1; D not resolved. With 5 bases removed from V and 0 bases from J, the gap between germline ends came to 7 bases. Per germline, CDR1 SGHNT and CDR2 YENEEA. The CDR3 runs to 13 residues. The CDR3 nucleotides read TGTGCCAGCAGCGAACAAGTGAACACTGAAGCTTTCTTT. Translated, it gives CASSEQVNTEAFF.

The rearrangement uses TRBV18 and TRBJ1-2; 8 bases line up with TRBD1. This CDR3 has 16 amino acids. V lost 3 bases to trimming and J lost 0 bases; unmatched junction nucleotides: 6. CDR1 and CDR2 from the germline V gene are KGHSH and LQKENI. The CDR3 loop reads CASSPSMTGANYGYTF. The CDR3 nucleotides read TGTGCCAGCTCACCCAGCATGACAGGGGCTAACTATGGCTACACCTTC.

The chain is built from TRBV3-1 (or the pseudogene TRBV3-2) and TRBJ2-2; 9 positions match TRBD2. V was clipped by 0 bases and J by 4 bases; unmatched bases: 6. This CDR3 comprises 17 residues. The germline V gene has CDR1 LGHDT and CDR2 YNNKEL (reference sequence). The CDR3 loop is CASSQDRREGATGELFF. DNA of the CDR3: TGTGCCAGCAGCCAAGATAGGCGGGAGGGCGCCACCGGGGAGCTGTTTTTT.

The rearrangement joins TRBV30 to TRBJ1-5; TRBD1 matches 9 bases. The V gene end was trimmed by 2 bases and the J gene end by 1 base; junction bases not matched to a gene: 15. CDR1 GTSNPN and CDR2 SVGIG come from the germline V gene (reference sequence). CDR3 length: 19 residues. In DNA, the CDR3 is TGTGCCTGGAGTAGGTGGGGACAGGGTCAATCTATGAGCAATCAGCCCCAGCATTTT. It specifies CAWSRWGQGQSMSNQPQHF.

V is TRBV9 and J is TRBJ2-1, with 10 nucleotides matching TRBD2. The CDR3 spans 15 residues. Trimming at V came to 4 bases and at J to 9 bases, leaving 10 bases not matched to a gene. CDR1 is SGDLS, CDR2 YYNGEE, per germline. CDR3 in amino acids: CASSSSLAGVIEQFF. CDR3 sequence (DNA): TGTGCCAGCAGCTCATCCCTAGCGGGAGTTATTGAGCAGTTCTTC.

This clone has a handful of counts. This chain links TRBV9 with TRBJ2-3, with a tentative D call TRBD2 (7 bases). The V and J ends lost 0 bases and 4 bases respectively, with 12 bases between them. CDR1 is SGDLS, CDR2 YYNGEE, per germline. The length of the CDR3 is 15 residues. CDR3 in DNA: TGTGCCAGCAGCGTAGTCGGGGGGCGGGCAGATACGCAGTATTTT. Translating gives CASSVVGGRADTQYF.

This chain uses TRBV7-2 with TRBJ2-5; 10 bases line up with TRBD2. V gave up 0 bases and J gave up 5 bases; unmatched junction bases: 6. Germline V gene data show CDR1 as SGHTA and CDR2 as FQGNSA. This CDR3 comprises 16 residues. In DNA, the CDR3 is TGTGCCAGCAGCTTAGCCCAACTAGCGGGGCTTGAGACCCAGTACTTC. Its translation is CASSLAQLAGLETQYF. Filled out from reference TRBV7-2 and TRBJ2-5, the complete variable domain reads GAGVSQSPSNKVTEKGKDVELRCDPISGHTALYWYRQSLGQGLEFLIYFQGNSAPDKSGLPSDRFSAERTGGSVSTLTIQRTQQEDSAVYLCASSLAQLAGLETQYFGPGTRLLVL.

The chain employs TRBV5-1 and TRBJ2-3, with a possible D match to TRBD2 (6 bases). In germline, CDR1 is SGHRS, CDR2 YFSETQ. The CDR3 totals 14 residues. V was clipped by 0 bases and J by 8 bases, with 13 bases between them. The CDR3 bases are TGCGCCAGCAGCTTGGGCGGGGCCGGGGGTACGCAGTATTTT. Protein sequence: CASSLGGAGGTQYF.

The V call is TRBV30, the J call TRBJ2-7; TRBD2 matches at 7 bases. Germline CDR1 is GTSNPN and CDR2 is SVGIG (reference sequence). The junction had 8 bases not matched to a gene; V was cut back by 7 bases and J by 2 bases. The CDR3 has 13 amino acids. The CDR3 protein is CAFASGGAYEQYF. The CDR3, as DNA: TGTGCCTTCGCTAGCGGAGGGGCCTACGAGCAGTACTTC. Using reference TRBV30 and TRBJ2-7 for the parts outside the CDR3, the full variable domain is SQTIHQWPATLVQPVGSPLSLECTVEGTSNPNLYWYRQAAGRGLQLLFYSVGIGQISSEVPQNLSASRPQDRQFILSSKKLLLSDSGFYLCAFASGGAYEQYFGPGTRLTVT.

The chain has TRBV7-9 and TRBJ1-3; unclear D gene. CDR1 and CDR2 (germline): SEHNR, FQNEAQ (reference sequence). The CDR3 totals 13 residues. Trimming took 1 base from V and 2 from J, leaving 3 bases between them. CDR3 DNA sequence: TGTGCCAGCAGCTTAGGGGCTGGAAACACCATATATTTT. This codes for CASSLGAGNTIYF.

This sequence joins TRBV30 and TRBJ1-2; a possible D gene is TRBD1 (5 bases). This CDR3 has 11 residues. V was cut by 4 bases and J by 7 bases, with 10 bases left in between. Germline V gene sequence: CDR1 GTSNPN, CDR2 SVGIG (reference sequence). CDR3 nucleotides: TGTGCCTGGAATTCGGGGGGTGGCTACACCTTC. Protein sequence: CAWNSGGGYTF.

The V call is TRBV19, the J call TRBJ2-6; a weak D match, TRBD1 (6 bases). This CDR3 contains 17 residues. The V gene lost 4 bases and the J gene lost 0 bases, with 13 bases spanning the gap. Germline loops: CDR1 LNHDA, CDR2 SQIVND (reference sequence). The CDR3 coding sequence is TGTGCCAGTAGTAGCGGCAGGGGAAGCTCTGGGGCCAACGTCCTGACTTTC. Its translation: CASSSGRGSSGANVLTF. The complete variable domain, with remaining parts taken from reference TRBV19 and TRBJ2-6, reads DGGITQSPKYLFRKEGQNVTLSCEQNLNHDAMYWYRQDPGQGLRLIYYSQIVNDFQKGDIAEGYSVSREKKESFPLTVTSAQKNPTAFYLCASSSGRGSSGANVLTFGAGSRLTVL.

This rearrangement joins TRBV5-4 to TRBJ2-3; TRBD2 agrees at 10 bases. The CDR3 has 16 residues. J gave up 2 bases and V 5 bases, and 8 bases lay outside the gene matches. Germline V gives CDR1 SGHNT, CDR2 YYREEE (reference sequence). In nucleotides, the CDR3 is TGTGCCAGCAGGGCTAGCGGGGGCTTTTACACAGATACGCAGTATTTT. Amino acids: CASRASGGFYTDTQYF. The variable domain in full, with the rest retrieved from reference TRBV5-4 and TRBJ2-3, is ETGVTQSPTHLIKTRGQQVTLRCSSQSGHNTVSWYQQALGQGPQFIFQYYREEENGRGNFPPRFSGLQFPNYSSELNVNALELDDSALYLCASRASGGFYTDTQYFGPGTRLTVL.